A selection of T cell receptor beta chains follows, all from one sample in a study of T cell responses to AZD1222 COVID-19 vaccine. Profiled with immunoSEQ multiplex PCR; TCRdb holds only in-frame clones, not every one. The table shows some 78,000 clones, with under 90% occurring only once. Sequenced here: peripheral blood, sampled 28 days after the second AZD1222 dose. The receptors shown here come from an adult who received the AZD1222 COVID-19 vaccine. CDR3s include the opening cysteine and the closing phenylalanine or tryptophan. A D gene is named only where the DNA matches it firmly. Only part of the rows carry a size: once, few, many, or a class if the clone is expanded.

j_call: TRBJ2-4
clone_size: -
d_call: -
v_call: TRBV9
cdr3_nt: TGTGCCAGCAGCCTCATGGGAAACATTCAGTACTTC
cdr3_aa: CASSLMGNIQYF

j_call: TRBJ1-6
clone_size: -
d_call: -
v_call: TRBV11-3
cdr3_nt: TGTGCCAGCAGTTCCGACAGCTCCTATAATTCACCCCTCCACTTT
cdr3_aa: CASSSDSSYNSPLHF

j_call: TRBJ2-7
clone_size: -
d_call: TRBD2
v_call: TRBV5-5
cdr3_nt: TGTGCCAGCAGCTCCGTAAGCGGGATCCTGTACGAGCAGTACTTC
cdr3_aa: CASSSVSGILYEQYF

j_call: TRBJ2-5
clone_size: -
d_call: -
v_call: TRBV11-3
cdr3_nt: TGTGCCAGCAGTCTCGGAGCCTCCCCCGGGGCCCAAGAGACCCAGTACTTC
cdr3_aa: CASSLGASPGAQETQYF

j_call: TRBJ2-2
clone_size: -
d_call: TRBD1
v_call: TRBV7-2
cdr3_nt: TGTGCCAGCAGCTTAACGGGACAGGGATTAGCCGGGGAGCTGTTTTTT
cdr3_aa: CASSLTGQGLAGELFF

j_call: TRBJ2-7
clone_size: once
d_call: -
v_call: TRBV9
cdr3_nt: TGTGCCAGCAGCCCGAGCTTGGGGCACTCCTACGAGCAGTACTTC
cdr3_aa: CASSPSLGHSYEQYF

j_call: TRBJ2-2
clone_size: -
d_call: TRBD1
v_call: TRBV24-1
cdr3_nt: TGTGCCACCAGTGATTTGGGACAGGGGAACACCGGGGAGCTGTTTTTT
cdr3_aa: CATSDLGQGNTGELFF

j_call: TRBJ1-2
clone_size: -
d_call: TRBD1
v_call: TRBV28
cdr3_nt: TGTGCCAGCAGTTTGGGACAGCTGTATGGCTACACCTTC
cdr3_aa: CASSLGQLYGYTF

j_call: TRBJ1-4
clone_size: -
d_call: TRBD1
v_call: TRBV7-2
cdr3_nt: TGTGCCAGCAGTTACGGGACAGAAGGTCGAAAACTGTTTTTT
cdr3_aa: CASSYGTEGRKLFF

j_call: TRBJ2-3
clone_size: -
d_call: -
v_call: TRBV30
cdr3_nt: TGTGCCTGGAATCGAGGCCCGAGCACAGATACGCAGTATTTT
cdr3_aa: CAWNRGPSTDTQYF

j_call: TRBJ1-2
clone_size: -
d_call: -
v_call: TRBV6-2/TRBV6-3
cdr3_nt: TGTGCCAGCAGCCCAACAGGATATGGCTACACCTTC
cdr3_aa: CASSPTGYGYTF

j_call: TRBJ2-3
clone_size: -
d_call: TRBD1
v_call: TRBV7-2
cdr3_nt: TGTGCCAGCAGCCTACCAGGGGGAGATACGCAGTATTTT
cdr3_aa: CASSLPGGDTQYF

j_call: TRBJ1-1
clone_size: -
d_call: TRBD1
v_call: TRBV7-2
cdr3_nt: TGTGCCAGCAGCTCAGTTACAGGGGGGAACACTGAAGCTTTCTTT
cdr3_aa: CASSSVTGGNTEAFF